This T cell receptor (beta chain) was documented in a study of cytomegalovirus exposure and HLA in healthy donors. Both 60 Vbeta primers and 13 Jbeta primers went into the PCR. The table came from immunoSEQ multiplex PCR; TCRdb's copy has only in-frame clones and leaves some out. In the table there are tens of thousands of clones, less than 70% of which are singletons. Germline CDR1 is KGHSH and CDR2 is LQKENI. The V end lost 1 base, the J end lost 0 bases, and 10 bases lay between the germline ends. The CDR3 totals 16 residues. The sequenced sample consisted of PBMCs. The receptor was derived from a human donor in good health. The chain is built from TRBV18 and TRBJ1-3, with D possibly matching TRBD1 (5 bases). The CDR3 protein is CASSPRGGDSGNTIYF. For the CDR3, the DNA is TGTGCCAGCTCACCACGGGGGGGTGACTCTGGAAACACCATATATTTT.